What follows are 16 T cell receptor beta chains derived from one specimen sequenced in a study of technical replicates of blood from a few donors. The protocol was immunoSEQ multiplex PCR, while the TCRdb copy is restricted to in-frame clones and leaves out a portion. The repertoire holds approximately 59,000 clones, with more than 90% as singletons. Material for sequencing was PBMCs. These receptors were collected from a human donor in good health. Some clones in this sample may be carry-over from other donors' samples.

The chain links TRBV9 to TRBJ1-4; D gene ambiguous. Germline V gene data show CDR1 as SGDLS and CDR2 as YYNGEE. Trimming cost V 0 bases and J 5 bases, with 8 bases left between them. The length of the CDR3 is 14 residues. The CDR3 nucleotides are TGTGCCAGCAGCGTAGGTACAGTGAATGAAAAACTGTTTTTT. Its protein is CASSVGTVNEKLFF.

V is TRBV27 and J is TRBJ1-2; 7 nucleotides line up with TRBD1. Germline V gene lookup returns CDR1 MNHEY and CDR2 SMNVEV (reference sequence). The CDR3 covers 16 residues. V lost 1 base, J lost 3 bases, and 8 bases stayed unmatched. The CDR3 is CASSLLGGARDYGYTF. The CDR3 coding sequence is TGTGCCAGCAGTTTATTAGGGGGCGCGAGGGACTATGGCTACACCTTC.

The rearrangement joins TRBV6-5 to TRBJ2-7; weak D call: TRBD1 (5 bases). Germline assignment: CDR1 MNHEY and CDR2 SVGAGI. The CDR3 extends over 15 amino acids. Between the trimmed V and J ends, which lost 0 bases and 0 bases, there was a span of 9 bases. The CDR3 DNA reads TGTGCCAGCAGTTACTCCGGTCAGGGCTCCTACGAGCAGTACTTC. Protein product: CASSYSGQGSYEQYF.

The chain couples TRBV11-2 to TRBJ2-5; 7 positions match TRBD2. This CDR3 has 15 residues. Germline CDR1 SGHAT, CDR2 FQNNGV. Trimming removed 1 base from V and 5 bases from J; junction bases left unmatched: 7. CDR3 sequence: CASSLAAGSYETQYF. The CDR3 coding sequence is TGTGCCAGCAGCTTAGCAGCGGGATCCTACGAGACCCAGTACTTC.

The V call is TRBV28, the J call TRBJ2-1; D may be TRBD2 (6 bases). CDR1 is MDHEN, CDR2 SYDVKM, per germline. Between the trimmed V and J ends, which lost 2 bases and 7 bases, there was a span of 9 bases. CDR3 length equals 13 residues. DNA of the CDR3: TGTGCCAGCAGTTTAGGGCTAGCGAATGAGCAGTTCTTC. Translation: CASSLGLANEQFF.

The rearrangement joins TRBV5-1 to TRBJ1-2, with D possibly TRBD1 on 6 matching bases. This CDR3 is 13 amino acids long. V was trimmed by 4 bases and J by 6 bases, leaving 13 bases between them. Germline V CDR1 and CDR2: SGHRS, YFSETQ. The CDR3: CASSVQGGDGYTF. Here the CDR3 DNA reads TGCGCCAGCAGCGTACAGGGTGGGGATGGCTACACCTTC. Full variable domain (outside the CDR3, taken from reference TRBV5-1 and TRBJ1-2): KAGVTQTPRYLIKTRGQQVTLSCSPISGHRSVSWYQQTPGQGLQFLFEYFSETQRNKGNFPGRFSGRQFSNSRSEMNVSTLELGDSALYLCASSVQGGDGYTFGSGTRLTVV.

The chain couples TRBV7-3 to TRBJ2-2; the D gene is possibly TRBD1 (5 bases). Looked up from germline, CDR1 is SGHTA and CDR2 is FQGTGA. V was clipped by 5 bases and J by 6 bases, with 10 bases between them. The CDR3 consists of 13 residues. CDR3 residues: CASSITGAGELFF. The CDR3, as DNA: TGTGCCAGCAGCATCACAGGCGCCGGGGAGCTGTTTTTT. The variable domain in full, with the rest retrieved from reference TRBV7-3 and TRBJ2-2, is GAGVSQTPSNKVTEKGKYVELRCDPISGHTALYWYRQSLGQGPEFLIYFQGTGAADDSGLPNDRFFAVRPEGSVSTLKIQRTERGDSAVYLCASSITGAGELFFGEGSRLTVL.

The chain links TRBV29-1 to TRBJ2-5; no reliable D call. V lost 0 bases and J 1 base, leaving 6 bases between the germline ends. The CDR3 spans 13 residues. Germline CDR1 is SQVTM and CDR2 is ANQGSEA. The CDR3 DNA reads as TGCAGCGTTGAAGACGTCAGCCAAGAGACCCAGTACTTC. Its translation is CSVEDVSQETQYF.

V and J are TRBV6-1 and TRBJ2-4; D unresolved. The germline V gene encodes CDR1 MNHNS and CDR2 SASEGT. V lost 0 bases and J 0 bases, leaving 9 bases between the germline ends. The CDR3 is 16 residues long. The CDR3 reads CASSEALSLAKNIQYF. The DNA for the CDR3 is TGTGCCAGCAGTGAAGCACTATCCCTAGCCAAAAACATTCAGTACTTC.

CDR3 in amino acids: CASSFLGGVQETQYF. The CDR3 DNA reads TGTGCCAGCAGCTTCCTAGGGGGGGTCCAAGAGACCCAGTACTTC. The chain couples TRBV7-9 to TRBJ2-5; D is possibly TRBD2 (7 bases). CDR1 and CDR2 from the germline V gene are SEHNR and FQNEAQ (reference sequence). There are 15 residues in the CDR3. V was trimmed by 3 bases and J by 1 base, leaving 12 bases between them.

This sequence joins TRBV11-2 and TRBJ2-7, with D hard to call. Germline assignment: CDR1 SGHAT and CDR2 FQNNGV. V was pared by 0 bases and J by 3 bases, with 12 bases between. The CDR3 loop spans 15 amino acids. The CDR3 region is CASSLDQRLVYEQYF. In nucleotides, the CDR3 is TGTGCCAGCAGCTTAGATCAAAGGCTAGTCTACGAGCAGTACTTC.

This chain uses TRBV2 with TRBJ2-5; 9 bases agree with TRBD1. CDR1 is SNHLY, CDR2 FYNNEI, per germline. The V and J ends lost 5 bases and 3 bases, in that order; junction bases with no gene match: 1. The CDR3 length is 13 residues. In DNA form, the CDR3 reads TGTGCCAGCAGTTGGACAGGGGAAGAGACCCAGTACTTC. It translates to CASSWTGEETQYF.

There are a few counts of this clone. The chain couples TRBV5-1 to TRBJ1-1, with 7 bases lining up with TRBD1. CDR3 size: 16 residues. The ends lost 4 bases at V and 2 bases at J; junction bases unmatched: 11. Germline assignment: CDR1 SGHRS and CDR2 YFSETQ. Here the CDR3 reads CASSAQSRTGNTEAFF. The CDR3 coding sequence is TGCGCCAGCAGCGCTCAGTCGCGGACAGGAAACACTGAAGCTTTCTTT.

The V gene is TRBV5-1, the J gene TRBJ1-3; no reliable D call. CDR1 SGHRS and CDR2 YFSETQ come from the germline V gene. V was cut by 4 bases and J by 3 bases, with 8 bases left in between. CDR3 length: 13 amino acids. The CDR3 is CASSPSDGNTIYF. The CDR3 DNA reads TGCGCCAGCAGCCCCAGTGATGGAAACACCATATATTTT. The entire variable domain, with the rest obtained from reference TRBV5-1 and TRBJ1-3, is as follows: KAGVTQTPRYLIKTRGQQVTLSCSPISGHRSVSWYQQTPGQGLQFLFEYFSETQRNKGNFPGRFSGRQFSNSRSEMNVSTLELGDSALYLCASSPSDGNTIYFGEGSWLTVV.

The V and J genes are TRBV5-4 and TRBJ1-2; possibly TRBD1 for D (6 bases). Germline assignment: CDR1 SGHNT and CDR2 YYREEE (reference sequence). V lost 4 bases, J lost 0 bases, and 10 bases lay in between. There are 14 residues in the CDR3. In DNA, the CDR3 is TGTGCCAGCAGCATACAGGGAGCTAACTATGGCTACACCTTC. Translating gives CASSIQGANYGYTF.

This rearrangement joins TRBV6-1 to TRBJ2-7; D may be TRBD2 (6 bases). This CDR3 spans 13 amino acids. CDR1 is MNHNS, CDR2 SASEGT, per germline. With 8 bases removed from V and 1 base from J, the gap between germline ends came to 12 bases. The CDR3 sequence is CASRFGGSYEQYF. DNA of the CDR3: TGTGCCAGCCGCTTTGGGGGGTCCTACGAGCAGTACTTC.